This T cell receptor beta chain was sequenced in a study of CD8 T cells in Susac syndrome. When the RNA was reverse transcribed, random hexamers were used with an input of about 0.45 to 1 ug. TCRdb used MiXCR to reprocess the immunoSEQ multiplex PCR reads, holding one entry per CDR3 protein. Among approximately 120,000 distinct CDR3 sequences listed, about 96% were seen once. Matching for age and sex applied to the controls, who were healthy donors. This CDR3 is 16 amino acids long. Germline assignment: CDR1 MNHEY and CDR2 SVGAGI. The V end was cut by 0 bases, the J end by 4 bases, with 12 bases between.

Input material: CD4+ T cells from PBMCs. V is TRBV6-5 and J is TRBJ1-4, with D perhaps matching TRBD1 (5 bases). This TCR came from a human donor in good health. The CDR3 coding sequence is TGTGCCAGCAGTTACTCGGGAGGGGCCGGTAATGAAAAACTGTTTTTT. Translated: CASSYSGGAGNEKLFF.